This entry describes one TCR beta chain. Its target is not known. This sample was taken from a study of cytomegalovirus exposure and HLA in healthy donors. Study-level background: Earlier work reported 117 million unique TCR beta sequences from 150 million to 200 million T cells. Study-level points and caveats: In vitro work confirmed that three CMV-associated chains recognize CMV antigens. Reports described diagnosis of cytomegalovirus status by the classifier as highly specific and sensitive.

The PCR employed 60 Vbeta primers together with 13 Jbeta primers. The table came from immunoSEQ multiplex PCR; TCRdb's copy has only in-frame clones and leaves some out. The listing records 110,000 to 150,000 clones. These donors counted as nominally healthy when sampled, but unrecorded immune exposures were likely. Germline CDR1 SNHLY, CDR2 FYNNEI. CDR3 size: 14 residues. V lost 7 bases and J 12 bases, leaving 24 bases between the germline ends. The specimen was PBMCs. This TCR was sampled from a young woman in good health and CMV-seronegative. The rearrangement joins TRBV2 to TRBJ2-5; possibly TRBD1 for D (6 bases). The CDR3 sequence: CASNGGASPSTEYF. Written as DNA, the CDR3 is TGTGCCAGCAATGGGGGCGCGAGCCCCTCAACGGAGTACTTC.